One and the same sample provided the 12 T cell receptor beta chains below, sequenced in a study of blood T cell repertoires in COVID-19. Libraries were prepared by immunoSEQ multiplex PCR; TCRdb keeps only in-frame clonotypes and omits some of them. The sample has 22,000 or so clones, roughly 88% seen once. Input material: peripheral blood. These receptors were taken from a human donor in a cohort sampled during active COVID-19. The donor label of this sample is uncertain.

V usage is TRBV5-1 and J usage is TRBJ2-1; 11 bases are shared with TRBD2. V lost 7 bases and J lost 7; bases outside the gene matches: 10. The germline gives CDR1 SGHRS, CDR2 YFSETQ. The CDR3 contains 15 residues. The CDR3 DNA reads as TGCGCCAGCTCCCTACGACTAGCGGGGCTAAATGAGCAGTTCTTC. It codes for CASSLRLAGLNEQFF.

V gene TRBV5-1 combines with J gene TRBJ2-1, with TRBD2 identical over 10 bases. This CDR3 spans 15 amino acids. CDR1 and CDR2 from the germline V gene are SGHRS and YFSETQ. Trimming cost V 2 bases and J 4 bases; bases outside gene matches: 3. This CDR3 is CASSFEAGGYNEQFF. In nucleotides, the CDR3 is TGCGCCAGCAGCTTTGAAGCGGGAGGGTACAATGAGCAGTTCTTC.

This chain connects TRBV28 to TRBJ2-1, with 8 nucleotides matching TRBD2. Looked up from germline, CDR1 is MDHEN and CDR2 is SYDVKM. Losses at the gene ends were 5 bases for V and 7 bases for J; bases not matched to a gene: 7. This CDR3 contains 14 residues. The DNA for the CDR3 is TGTGCCAGCAGTCCATTAGCGGGAAAGAATGAGCAGTTCTTC. Encoded protein: CASSPLAGKNEQFF.

The chain employs TRBV29-1 and TRBJ1-6; TRBD1 might be the D (5 bases). The CDR3 is 13 amino acids. Trimming took off 4 bases at V and 7 bases at J, with 11 bases between the two ends. Germline V gene data show CDR1 as SQVTM and CDR2 as ANQGSEA. The CDR3 coding sequence is TGCAGCGTTGCCCAGGACACGAATTCACCCCTCCACTTT. Encoded protein: CSVAQDTNSPLHF.

The chain employs TRBV19 and TRBJ1-4, with 9 bases fitting TRBD1. In germline, CDR1 is LNHDA, CDR2 SQIVND (reference sequence). The CDR3 extends over 15 amino acids. Trimming cost V 5 bases and J 6 bases; bases outside gene matches: 7. The CDR3 bases are TGTGCCAGTAGTCCACCGGGACAGGGTTATGAAAAACTGTTTTTT. The encoded protein is CASSPPGQGYEKLFF.

The chain links TRBV6-6 to TRBJ2-1; TRBD1 matches 7 bases. J was trimmed by 1 base and V by 6 bases; bases with no gene match: 3. CDR1 and CDR2 from the germline V gene are MNHNY and SVGAGI (reference sequence). The length of the CDR3 is 14 residues. The CDR3 region is CASSQDRSYNEQFF. The CDR3 DNA reads TGTGCCAGCAGCCAGGACAGGTCCTACAATGAGCAGTTCTTC.

The CDR3 sequence is CSVWTGYGYTF. CDR3 DNA sequence: TGCAGTGTTTGGACAGGCTATGGCTACACCTTC. The rearrangement joins TRBV20-1 to TRBJ1-2; 7 bases are a match to TRBD1. The CDR3 sequence is 11 residues long. Per the germline V gene, CDR1 is DFQATT and CDR2 is SNEGSKA (reference sequence). Unmatched junction bases numbered 3, after V lost 7 bases and J lost 4 bases.

The chain couples TRBV5-5 to TRBJ1-2; D is unresolved. The ends were cut back, 0 bases at V and 7 bases at J, with 7 bases in the middle. The CDR3 loop spans 12 amino acids. The germline V gene encodes CDR1 SGHKS and CDR2 YYEKEE (reference sequence). CDR3 DNA: TGTGCCAGCAGCTTGGCCCAGGTTGGCTACACCTTC. Its protein is CASSLAQVGYTF.

The rearrangement uses TRBV14 and TRBJ1-2, with TRBD1 matching over 9 bases. Germline CDR1 is SGHDN and CDR2 is FVKESK. V trimming: 4 bases; J trimming: 6 bases; junction bases outside the gene matches: 3. The CDR3 consists of 13 residues. Here the CDR3 reads CASSPRTGDGYTF. The CDR3 DNA follows: TGTGCCAGCAGCCCCAGGACAGGGGATGGCTACACCTTC.

This clone was counted a single time. The chain has TRBV5-1 and TRBJ2-1; 12 bases are a match to TRBD2. The CDR3 is 18 residues long. Germline V lookup: CDR1 SGHRS, CDR2 YFSETQ. V shed 4 bases and J 6 bases; nucleotides not matched to a gene: 14. The CDR3 protein is CASSPSRRLAGEGNEQFF. The CDR3 coding sequence is TGCGCCAGCAGCCCTAGCCGGAGACTAGCGGGAGAGGGCAATGAGCAGTTCTTC.

CDR3 residues: CASMRRGTDTQYF. CDR3 in DNA: TGTGCCAGCATGAGGCGGGGCACAGATACGCAGTATTTT. This chain joins TRBV2 and TRBJ2-3; possibly TRBD2 for D (5 bases). CDR1 is SNHLY, CDR2 FYNNEI, per germline. The CDR3 loop spans 13 amino acids. Trimming took off 7 bases at V and 1 base at J, with 9 bases between the two ends.

This chain connects TRBV11-3 to TRBJ2-3, with D perhaps matching TRBD2 (5 bases). Trimming cost V 1 base and J 8 bases, with 13 bases left between them. Germline V gene sequence: CDR1 SGHNT, CDR2 YENEEA. The length of the CDR3 is 14 residues. The CDR3 is CASSLAGAGVTQYF. For the CDR3, the DNA is TGTGCCAGCAGCTTAGCAGGAGCCGGGGTTACGCAGTATTTT.